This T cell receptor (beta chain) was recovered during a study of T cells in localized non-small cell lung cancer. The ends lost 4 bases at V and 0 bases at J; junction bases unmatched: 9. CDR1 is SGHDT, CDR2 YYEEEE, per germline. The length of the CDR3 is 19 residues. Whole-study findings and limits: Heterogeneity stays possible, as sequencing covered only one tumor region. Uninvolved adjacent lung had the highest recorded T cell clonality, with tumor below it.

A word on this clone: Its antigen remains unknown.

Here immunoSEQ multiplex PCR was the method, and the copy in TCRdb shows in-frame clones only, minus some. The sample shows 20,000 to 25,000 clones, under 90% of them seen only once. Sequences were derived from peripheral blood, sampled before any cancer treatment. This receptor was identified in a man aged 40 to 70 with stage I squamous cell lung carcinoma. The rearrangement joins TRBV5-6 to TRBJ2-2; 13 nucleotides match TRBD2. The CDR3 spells CASSPGTSGVFANTGELFF. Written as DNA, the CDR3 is TGTGCCAGCAGCCCCGGGACTAGCGGGGTGTTCGCGAACACCGGGGAGCTGTTTTTT.